These 20 T cell receptor beta chains originate from one sample sequenced in a study of pediatric ulcerative colitis. Here immunoSEQ multiplex PCR was the method, and the copy in TCRdb shows in-frame clones only, minus some. The sample lists 64,000 or so clones, over 70% occurring once. Input material: blood. All receptors come from a boy under 18 with moderate ulcerative colitis.

The V gene is TRBV4-3, the J gene TRBJ2-1, with D maybe TRBD1 (5 bases). Germline-derived CDR1 and CDR2 are LGHNA and YSLEER. The CDR3 sequence is 17 residues long. Trimming took 4 bases from V and 4 from J, leaving 20 bases between them. The CDR3 DNA reads as TGCGCCAGCAGCCCCCCACAGGTACCCAATACGTACAATGAGCAGTTCTTC. It yields the protein CASSPPQVPNTYNEQFF.

The chain recombines TRBV19 with TRBJ2-3; TRBD2 matches at 9 bases. V trimming: 3 bases; J trimming: 5 bases; junction bases outside the gene matches: 9. Germline CDR1 is LNHDA and CDR2 is SQIVND (reference sequence). This CDR3 contains 16 residues. CDR3 nucleotides: TGTGCCAGTAGTATTAGCGGGAGTTGGTTGATAGATACGCAGTATTTT. It yields the protein CASSISGSWLIDTQYF.

This chain links TRBV27 with TRBJ2-5; D gene ambiguous. This CDR3 is built from 13 residues. Per germline, CDR1 MNHEY and CDR2 SMNVEV (reference sequence). Trimming pared 0 bases from V and 7 bases from J, leaving 9 bases between. The CDR3 loop reads CASSLSSGLTQYF. In nucleotides, the CDR3 is TGTGCCAGCAGTTTATCGTCGGGTTTGACCCAGTACTTC.

The chain uses TRBV5-1 and TRBJ2-3, with D possibly being TRBD1 or TRBD2 (6 bases each). Germline V gene sequence: CDR1 SGHRS, CDR2 YFSETQ. CDR3 length: 18 amino acids. V dropped 0 bases and J dropped 4 bases, with 21 bases sitting between them. This CDR3 is CASSLDGQGRRAADTQYF. DNA of the CDR3: TGCGCCAGCAGCTTGGATGGGCAGGGGCGGAGGGCTGCAGATACGCAGTATTTT.

This clone was picked up one time. The chain links TRBV19 to TRBJ2-1, with a possible D match to TRBD2 (5 bases). CDR1 is LNHDA and CDR2 is SQIVND in the germline V gene (reference sequence). The V gene lost 4 bases and the J gene lost 7 bases, with 11 bases spanning the gap. There are 13 residues in the CDR3. CDR3 sequence reads: CASSTARGNEQFF. CDR3 nucleotide sequence: TGTGCCAGTAGTACCGCTCGGGGAAATGAGCAGTTCTTC. The full variable domain, rest sourced from reference TRBV19 and TRBJ2-1, is DGGITQSPKYLFRKEGQNVTLSCEQNLNHDAMYWYRQDPGQGLRLIYYSQIVNDFQKGDIAEGYSVSREKKESFPLTVTSAQKNPTAFYLCASSTARGNEQFFGPGTRLTVL.

This chain links TRBV18 with TRBJ2-6; no reliable D call. Trimming took 0 bases from V and 1 from J, leaving 16 bases between them. The CDR3 extends over 19 amino acids. Germline CDR1 KGHSH, CDR2 LQKENI. CDR3 sequence: CASSPPVGITWSGANVLTF. The CDR3 bases are TGTGCCAGCTCACCACCGGTAGGAATAACTTGGTCTGGGGCCAACGTCCTGACTTTC.

The chain carries TRBV15 and TRBJ1-1; D not resolved. The CDR3 has 15 residues. The V end was cut by 5 bases, the J end by 8 bases, with 21 bases between. Germline CDR1 LNHNV, CDR2 YYDKDF (reference sequence). CDR3 DNA: TGTGCCACCAGCCCTGAGCAAGGGCCGGTAAAAGAAGCTTTCTTT. It translates to CATSPEQGPVKEAFF. The whole variable domain, filled in from reference TRBV15 and TRBJ1-1, reads DAMVIQNPRYQVTQFGKPVTLSCSQTLNHNVMYWYQQKSSQAPKLLFHYYDKDFNNEADTPDNFQSRRPNTSFCFLDIRSPGLGDTAMYLCATSPEQGPVKEAFFGQGTRLTVV.

The gene calls are TRBV2 and TRBJ1-1; D call uncertain. CDR1 is SNHLY, CDR2 FYNNEI, per germline. The V gene lost 4 bases and the J gene lost 7 bases, with 7 bases spanning the gap. There are 11 residues in the CDR3. The chain's CDR3 is CASSGASEAFF. The CDR3 DNA sequence: TGTGCCAGCAGTGGGGCCAGTGAAGCTTTCTTT.

The V call is TRBV18, the J call TRBJ1-4; D uncertain. The V gene's germline CDR1 is KGHSH and CDR2 LQKENI. CDR3 length equals 12 residues. V was pared by 1 base and J by 7 bases, with 4 bases between. CDR3 DNA sequence: TGTGCCAGCTCACCACTGGCTGAAAAACTGTTTTTT. Amino acid sequence: CASSPLAEKLFF. Complete variable domain (other parts from reference TRBV18 and TRBJ1-4): NAGVMQNPRHLVRRRGQEARLRCSPMKGHSHVYWYRQLPEEGLKFMVYLQKENIIDESGMPKERFSAEFPKEGPSILRIQQVVRGDSAAYFCASSPLAEKLFFGSGTQLSVL.

The sample holds one count of this clone. V is TRBV6-1 and J is TRBJ2-3; D unresolved. Germline values: CDR1 MNHNS, CDR2 SASEGT. This CDR3 has 15 amino acids. The V end lost 5 bases, the J end lost 0 bases, and 12 bases lay between the germline ends. The CDR3 sequence is CASSSVLTSTDTQYF. The CDR3 nucleotides are TGTGCCAGCAGTTCAGTACTAACTAGCACAGATACGCAGTATTTT.

The chain links TRBV7-9 to TRBJ1-6; D gene ambiguous. V lost 1 base and J 7 bases, leaving 5 bases between the germline ends. Germline CDR1 reads SEHNR; CDR2 reads FQNEAQ (reference sequence). This CDR3 comprises 13 residues. DNA of the CDR3: TGTGCCAGCAGCTTAGGGGCCAATTCACCCCTCCACTTT. Its translation: CASSLGANSPLHF.

The gene calls are TRBV7-8 and TRBJ1-1, with a tentative D call TRBD1 (6 bases). Germline V CDR1 and CDR2: SGHVS, FQNEAQ. V lost 5 bases and J 6 bases, leaving 19 bases between the germline ends. The CDR3 sequence is 15 residues long. The CDR3 loop is CASSRSPRGPPEAFF. CDR3 coding DNA: TGTGCCAGCAGCCGGAGTCCGCGGGGGCCCCCTGAAGCTTTCTTT. Supplemented by reference TRBV7-8 and TRBJ1-1, the full variable domain reads GAGVSQSPRYKVAKRGQDVALRCDPISGHVSLFWYQQALGQGPEFLTYFQNEAQLDKSGLPSDRFFAERPEGSVSTLKIQRTQQEDSAVYLCASSRSPRGPPEAFFGQGTRLTVV.

This chain connects TRBV9 to TRBJ2-3; 9 bases map to TRBD2. Germline V gene sequence: CDR1 SGDLS, CDR2 YYNGEE. The CDR3 loop spans 17 amino acids. V shed 3 bases, J shed 4 bases, and the junction held 12 bases outside the gene matches. This CDR3 reads CASSASRGGRAADTQYF. The DNA for the CDR3 is TGTGCCAGCAGCGCCTCCCGGGGCGGGAGGGCCGCAGATACGCAGTATTTT.

This chain joins TRBV2 and TRBJ1-5, with D hard to call. The germline V gene encodes CDR1 SNHLY and CDR2 FYNNEI. The ends were cut back, 4 bases at V and 2 bases at J, with 6 bases in the middle. The CDR3 loop spans 13 amino acids. CDR3 region: CASSVQGNQPQHF. The CDR3 nucleotides are TGTGCCAGCAGTGTTCAAGGCAATCAGCCCCAGCATTTT.

The V and J genes are TRBV5-1 and TRBJ2-7, with D possibly TRBD1 on 6 matching bases. The germline V gene encodes CDR1 SGHRS and CDR2 YFSETQ. The CDR3 runs to 17 residues. V lost 3 bases and J lost 0, with 19 bases in between. This CDR3 is CASSSMPTGLSSYEQYF. The CDR3 DNA follows: TGCGCCAGCAGCTCGATGCCGACAGGATTAAGCTCCTACGAGCAGTACTTC. The whole variable domain, remainder taken from reference TRBV5-1 and TRBJ2-7, is KAGVTQTPRYLIKTRGQQVTLSCSPISGHRSVSWYQQTPGQGLQFLFEYFSETQRNKGNFPGRFSGRQFSNSRSEMNVSTLELGDSALYLCASSSMPTGLSSYEQYFGPGTRLTVT.

This clone was seen a few times. The chain joins TRBV15 to TRBJ1-1; D unresolved. Germline loops: CDR1 LNHNV, CDR2 YYDKDF (reference sequence). V gave up 3 bases and J gave up 0 bases, with 8 bases separating them. The CDR3 extends over 14 amino acids. In DNA, the CDR3 is TGTGCCACCAGCAGGGCTCTGATGAACACTGAAGCTTTCTTT. Translation gives CATSRALMNTEAFF.

The chain couples TRBV7-2 to TRBJ2-4; D possibly matches TRBD1 or TRBD2 (5 bases each). Trimming shortened V by 5 bases and J by 7 bases, and 18 bases separated the two germline ends. CDR1 and CDR2 (germline): SGHTA, FQGNSA. The CDR3 extends over 15 amino acids. The CDR3 region is CASSRWAGDGNIQYF. The CDR3 region has the DNA TGTGCCAGCAGCCGATGGGCCGGGGACGGCAACATTCAGTACTTC.

This clone was picked up one time. V gene TRBV6-4 combines with J gene TRBJ2-1, with no clear D. Germline V gene data show CDR1 as MRHNA and CDR2 as SNTAGT. The CDR3 spans 16 residues. V was clipped by 3 bases and J by 0 bases, with 12 bases between them. The CDR3 sequence is CASSDSRRHSYNEQFF. Written as DNA, the CDR3 is TGTGCCAGCAGTGATTCCCGGAGACACTCCTACAATGAGCAGTTCTTC.

This sequence joins TRBV14 and TRBJ2-1; 7 positions match TRBD2. Germline lookup yields CDR1 SGHDN and CDR2 FVKESK. V lost 4 bases and J lost 0; bases outside the gene matches: 6. This CDR3 region has 16 residues. CDR3 amino acids: CASSPLGTNSYNEQFF. The DNA for the CDR3 is TGTGCCAGCAGCCCCTTGGGGACTAACTCCTACAATGAGCAGTTCTTC.

This sequence joins TRBV13 and TRBJ2-7; perhaps TRBD2 as D (5 bases). CDR1 is PRHDT and CDR2 is FYEKMQ in the germline V gene (reference sequence). This CDR3 comprises 12 residues. V shed 5 bases and J shed 6 bases, with 11 bases lying between them. The CDR3 region has the DNA TGTGCCAGCAGCCCTAGCAGTCTCGAGCAGTACTTC. Translated: CASSPSSLEQYF. Drawing the rest from reference TRBV13 and TRBJ2-7, the complete variable domain is AAGVIQSPRHLIKEKRETATLKCYPIPRHDTVYWYQQGPGQDPQFLISFYEKMQSDKGSIPDRFSAQQFSDYHSELNMSSLELGDSALYFCASSPSSLEQYFGPGTRLTVT.